The clone carrying this T cell receptor beta chain was seen a single time. Original processing notes: Nucleated cell counts were estimated from reference gene primer amplification. Sequencing used immunoSEQ multiplex PCR; TCRdb keeps in-frame clones, though not all of them. For V, J and clone size, that table is used; D and trimming come from the DNA. The table records approximately 200,000 clones, about 80% of them present only once. The sample is drawn from a study of blood T cell repertoires in COVID-19. Germline loops: CDR1 MDHEN, CDR2 SYDVKM. Losses at the gene ends were 3 bases for V and 2 bases for J; bases not matched to a gene: 6. The CDR3 spans 16 residues.

This receptor was taken from a woman aged 60-75 years with acute or convalescent COVID-19. The sample taken for sequencing was peripheral blood. This chain uses TRBV28 with TRBJ2-3, with 9 bases that match TRBD2. The CDR3 coding sequence is TGTGCCAGCAGTTTTCCCCAGCGGGGGGTCACAGATACGCAGTATTTT. Translation gives CASSFPQRGVTDTQYF.